What follows describes a single T cell receptor beta chain. Its specificity is not known. This sample is part of a study of blood T cells in healthy people across ages. Study summary: About one barcoded TCR beta cDNA was captured per two T cells.

Findings of the study overall: The study found more naive CD4+ cells and higher diversity in long-lived than aged donors.

The germline V gene encodes CDR1 DFQATT and CDR2 SNEGSKA (reference sequence). This CDR3 has 19 amino acids. The V and J ends lost 0 bases and 1 base respectively, with 24 bases between them. Alongside a J-beta primer mix, a sample-barcoded 5' primer served in a second PCR lasting about 7 to 11 cycles. TCRdb ran MiXCR on the 5' RACE reads and lists one entry per CDR3 protein. The sample contains about 1.1 million distinct CDR3 sequences, roughly two fifths of which appear only once. This clonotype was sampled from a man aged 18 to 30 in good health. The chain uses TRBV20-1 and TRBJ1-1, with D unresolved. Sequencing used blood. CDR3: CSARDSGKGRTSRNTEAFF. The CDR3 DNA is TGCAGTGCTAGAGATTCCGGAAAAGGACGGACTTCGCGGAACACTGAAGCTTTCTTT.